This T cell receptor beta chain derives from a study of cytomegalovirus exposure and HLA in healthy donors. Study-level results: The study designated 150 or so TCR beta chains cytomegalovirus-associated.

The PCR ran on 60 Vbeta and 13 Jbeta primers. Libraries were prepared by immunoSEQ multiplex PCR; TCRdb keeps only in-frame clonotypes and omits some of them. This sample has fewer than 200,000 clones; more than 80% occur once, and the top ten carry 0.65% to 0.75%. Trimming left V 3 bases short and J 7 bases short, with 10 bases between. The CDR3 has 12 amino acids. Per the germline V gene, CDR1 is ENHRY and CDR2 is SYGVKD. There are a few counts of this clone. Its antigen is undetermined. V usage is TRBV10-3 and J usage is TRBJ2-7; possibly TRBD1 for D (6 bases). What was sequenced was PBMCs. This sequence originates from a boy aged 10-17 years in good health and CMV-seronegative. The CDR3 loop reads CAISESGEEQYF. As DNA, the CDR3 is TGTGCCATCAGTGAATCAGGGGAAGAGCAGTACTTC.